This paragraph reports one T cell receptor beta chain. Its antigen is unknown. The data originate from a study of blood T cells in healthy people across ages. The use of a sample-barcoded 5' primer and a J-beta primer mix characterized a second PCR of about 6 to 11 cycles. A template-switch adaptor with 12 random nucleotides tagged each cDNA molecule. Each CDR3 protein is one row after TCRdb ran MiXCR on the 5' RACE reads. The table includes 1.5 million to 2 million distinct CDR3 sequences, about two fifths detected once. Germline assignment: CDR1 SGHVS and CDR2 FNYEAQ. The CDR3 is 15 amino acids. Losses at the gene ends were 4 bases for V and 2 bases for J; bases not matched to a gene: 5. Whole-study findings and limits: Unsorted PBMCs ruled out conclusive naive versus antigen-experienced comparison. The unknown donor CMV status may have confounded expanded clonotype changes. Underestimates were what the diversity estimates from one million T cells were considered to be.

This rearrangement joins TRBV7-6 to TRBJ2-7, with TRBD2 identical over 10 bases. Sequencing was done on a sample of blood. The receptor comes from a human donor in good health. The CDR3 DNA reads as TGTGCCAGCAGCTCACTAGCGGGGACTACCTACGAGCAGTACTTC. Protein product: CASSSLAGTTYEQYF.